These 14 T cell receptor beta chains were sequenced from one sample in a study of T cells in Graves' hyperthyroidism and ophthalmopathy. RNA transcripts yielded amplified TCR beta CDR3 regions. HTBI primers were employed in a first-round RT-PCR of the TCR CDR3. In TCRdb, the multiplex PCR reads were re-called with MiXCR into one record per CDR3 protein. The sample gives about 700,000 distinct CDR3 sequences, around 15% of which show up once; about a tenth is in the top ten. Input material: blood. The receptors stem from a woman younger than 30 with Graves' hyperthyroidism.

This chain connects TRBV15 to TRBJ2-7; possibly TRBD2 for D (6 bases). Trimming took 3 bases from V and 0 from J, leaving 15 bases between them. This CDR3 spans 16 amino acids. The germline CDR1 and CDR2 sequences are LNHNV and YYDKDF (reference sequence). The CDR3 protein is CATSSFGRGLSYEQYF. CDR3 nucleotides: TGTGCCACCAGCAGCTTTGGGCGGGGCCTCTCCTACGAGCAGTACTTC.

This clonotype turned up a few times. V and J are TRBV9 and TRBJ2-5, with 7 nucleotides matching TRBD2. From germline, CDR1 is SGDLS and CDR2 YYNGEE. The trim removed 0 bases at V and 5 bases at J, leaving 7 bases unmatched. This CDR3 contains 15 residues. CDR3 bases: TGTGCCAGCAGCGTAGGATTAGCGGGTCCCGAGACCCAGTACTTC. The encoded protein is CASSVGLAGPETQYF.

In its sample, this clonotype was seen a few times. The rearrangement uses TRBV20-1 and TRBJ2-3, with no clear D. Germline loops: CDR1 DFQATT, CDR2 SNEGSKA (reference sequence). The CDR3 sequence is 13 residues long. The V end was cut by 1 base, the J end by 4 bases, with 9 bases between. In DNA form, the CDR3 reads TGCAGTGCTAGAGGCCGGAGACCAGATACGCAGTATTTT. Protein product: CSARGRRPDTQYF.

This chain joins TRBV4-1 and TRBJ2-5; tentatively, D is TRBD1 (5 bases). The V gene lost 4 bases and the J gene lost 5 bases, with 11 bases spanning the gap. The germline V gene has CDR1 MGHRA and CDR2 YSYEKL. This CDR3 region has 13 residues. The CDR3 reads CASSPQGVETQYF. DNA for the CDR3: TGCGCCAGCAGCCCTCAGGGTGTTGAGACCCAGTACTTC.

This clonotype was counted many times. This sequence joins TRBV30 and TRBJ1-5; TRBD1 is a possible D gene (5 bases). CDR3 length: 13 amino acids. Germline values: CDR1 GTSNPN, CDR2 SVGIG (reference sequence). Trimming took 5 bases from V and 4 from J, leaving 12 bases between them. The CDR3 DNA reads TGTGCCTGGGCCGGGGCGGAGAATCAGCCCCAGCATTTT. This translates into CAWAGAENQPQHF.

The chain couples TRBV11-3 to TRBJ2-7; 9 bases are a match to TRBD2. V trimming: 4 bases; J trimming: 0 bases; junction bases outside the gene matches: 7. CDR3 length: 16 residues. Germline assignment: CDR1 SGHNT and CDR2 YENEEA. This CDR3 is CASSYPSGRSSYEQYF. In nucleotides, the CDR3 is TGTGCCAGCAGCTACCCCAGCGGGAGGTCCTCCTACGAGCAGTACTTC.

This clonotype was counted many times. The chain joins TRBV15 to TRBJ2-1; 7 bases are a match to TRBD2. Germline assignment: CDR1 LNHNV and CDR2 YYDKDF (reference sequence). The V segment lost 4 bases and the J segment 6 bases; nucleotides outside the gene matches: 12. The CDR3 spans 16 residues. CDR3 sequence: CATSTEGLAGTNEQFF. The CDR3 nucleotides are TGTGCCACCAGCACCGAGGGGTTAGCGGGTACCAATGAGCAGTTCTTC.

The rearrangement joins TRBV9 to TRBJ1-1, with D possibly TRBD1 on 5 matching bases. CDR3 length: 18 amino acids. Germline CDR1 reads SGDLS; CDR2 reads YYNGEE. Trimming removed 0 bases at V and 5 bases at J, with 23 bases between. The CDR3 nucleotides read TGTGCCAGCAGCGTAGGAACGGGGCAAGGGTCGTTTGGTACTGAAGCTTTCTTT. It specifies CASSVGTGQGSFGTEAFF.

The rearrangement joins TRBV7-3 to TRBJ2-3, with 8 bases matching TRBD2. The CDR3 spans 13 residues. Germline values: CDR1 SGHTA, CDR2 FQGTGA. V was pared by 8 bases and J by 6 bases, with 7 bases of the junction left unmatched. CDR3 protein: CASAIGGRDTQYF. CDR3 DNA: TGTGCCAGCGCTATAGGCGGGAGGGATACGCAGTATTTT.

This clonotype was observed a few times. The V call is TRBV19, the J call TRBJ2-3; 8 nucleotides match TRBD1. The CDR3 is 15 residues long. The V and J ends lost 5 bases and 0 bases, in that order; junction bases with no gene match: 4. Germline CDR1 is LNHDA and CDR2 is SQIVND (reference sequence). CDR3 region: CASSGTGLSTDTQYF. CDR3 nucleotides: TGTGCCAGTAGTGGGACAGGACTTAGCACAGATACGCAGTATTTT.

This clonotype was counted many times. The V call is TRBV4-1, the J call TRBJ1-5, with D maybe TRBD1 (5 bases). This CDR3 is built from 15 residues. CDR1 is MGHRA and CDR2 is YSYEKL in the germline V gene. V lost 3 bases to trimming and J lost 0 bases, with 9 bases between them. CDR3 sequence (DNA): TGCGCCAGCAGCCAGCCGACAGATAGCAATCAGCCCCAGCATTTT. This translates into CASSQPTDSNQPQHF.

This clonotype was seen repeatedly, ten times or more. The chain is built from TRBV15 and TRBJ2-2; the D is unclear. This CDR3 is 18 amino acids long. V was trimmed by 5 bases and J by 0 bases, leaving 19 bases between them. Germline V gene lookup returns CDR1 LNHNV and CDR2 YYDKDF (reference sequence). Here the CDR3 reads CATSDPYPTGANTGELFF. CDR3 coding DNA: TGTGCCACCAGCGATCCCTACCCGACTGGCGCGAACACCGGGGAGCTGTTTTTT.

CDR3 in amino acids: CASIPNRGGTGELFF. DNA of the CDR3: TGTGCCAGTATCCCCAACCGGGGGGGGACCGGGGAGCTGTTTTTT. The V call is TRBV19, the J call TRBJ2-2; 8 bases match TRBD2. With 7 bases clipped from V and 5 bases from J, the junction kept 9 bases outside the gene matches. Germline lookup yields CDR1 LNHDA and CDR2 SQIVND (reference sequence). This CDR3 has 15 amino acids.

This clonotype has a count of ten or more. This chain connects TRBV28 to TRBJ2-7; 9 bases are shared with TRBD1. The CDR3 has 14 amino acids. Germline values: CDR1 MDHEN, CDR2 SYDVKM. V gave up 6 bases and J gave up 1 base; unmatched junction bases: 4. The CDR3 DNA is TGTGCCAGCAGACTGGGACAGGGATCCTACGAGCAGTACTTC. As protein: CASRLGQGSYEQYF.